This entry lists 3 T cell receptor beta chains sequenced from one sample in a study of cytomegalovirus exposure and HLA in healthy donors. The PCR made use of 60 Vbeta and 13 Jbeta primers. The data were produced by immunoSEQ multiplex PCR, yet TCRdb's version contains in-frame clones alone and is incomplete. Counted here are some 110,000 clones, about 79% occurring once; the ten biggest clones make up 2.5% to 3%. Sequenced: PBMCs. Receptors originate from a young woman in good health and CMV-seropositive.

This chain joins TRBV10-1 and TRBJ2-7; D might be TRBD1 (5 bases). V was trimmed by 3 bases and J by 5 bases, leaving 11 bases between them. Germline CDR1 WNHNN, CDR2 SYGVQD (reference sequence). The CDR3 sequence is 13 residues long. In DNA form, the CDR3 reads TGCGCCAGCAGTGAATCCAGGGCCAACGAGCAGTACTTC. Its protein product is CASSESRANEQYF.

The V gene is TRBV7-3, the J gene TRBJ1-1, with TRBD1 identical over 11 bases. V lost 5 bases to trimming and J lost 4 bases; unmatched junction nucleotides: 6. This CDR3 region has 15 residues. Germline values: CDR1 SGHTA, CDR2 FQGTGA. The CDR3 region is CASSETGTGGTEAFF. CDR3 DNA sequence: TGTGCCAGCAGCGAGACCGGGACAGGGGGCACTGAAGCTTTCTTT.

The J gene is TRBJ1-3, the V gene TRBV4-1; D unclear. Germline CDR1 is MGHRA and CDR2 is YSYEKL. CDR3 length: 18 amino acids. Trimming stripped 3 bases from V and 0 bases from J, with 18 bases between. The CDR3 DNA follows: TGCGCCAGCAGCCAGGAGGAGGGTCCGCTTAGCTCTGGAAACACCATATATTTT. It translates to CASSQEEGPLSSGNTIYF.